Listed here is a single T cell receptor beta chain. No antigen is known for it. The sample originates from a study of T cell responses to AZD1222 COVID-19 vaccine. Whole-study findings and limits: Two AZD1222 doses significantly raised spike-specific TCR breadth and depth over controls. Most donors were white British and more were female, and clonal diversity was possibly underestimated. Baseline serostatus was positive in only six AZD1222 recipients. Nearly half of the spike-specific TCRs reportedly recognize variant regions that carry no mutations.

The data were produced by immunoSEQ multiplex PCR, yet TCRdb's version contains in-frame clones alone and is incomplete. Here the sample spans some 74,000 clones, around nine tenths being singletons. The TCR sequence derives from an adult who received the AZD1222 COVID-19 vaccine. The input for sequencing was peripheral blood, taken 28 days after the second AZD1222 dose.

CDR3 protein: CASSLVSVNTEAFF. The CDR3, as DNA: TGTGCCAGCAGCTTAGTCTCCGTGAACACTGAAGCTTTCTTT. The chain links TRBV7-8 to TRBJ1-1, with D unclear. V lost 1 base, J lost 0 bases, and 6 bases lay in between. CDR1 SGHVS and CDR2 FQNEAQ come from the germline V gene. CDR3 length: 14 amino acids.